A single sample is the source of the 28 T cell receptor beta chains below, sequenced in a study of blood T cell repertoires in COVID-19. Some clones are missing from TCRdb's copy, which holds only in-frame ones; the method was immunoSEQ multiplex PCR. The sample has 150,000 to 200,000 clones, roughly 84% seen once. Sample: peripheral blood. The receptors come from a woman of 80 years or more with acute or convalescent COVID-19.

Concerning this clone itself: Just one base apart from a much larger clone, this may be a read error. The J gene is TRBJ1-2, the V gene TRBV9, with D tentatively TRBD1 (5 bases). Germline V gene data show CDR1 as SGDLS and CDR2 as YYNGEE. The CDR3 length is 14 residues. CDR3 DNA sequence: TGTGCCAGCAGCGCCACAATGAGGGCGCGGGGCTGCACCTTC. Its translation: CASSATMRARGCTF.

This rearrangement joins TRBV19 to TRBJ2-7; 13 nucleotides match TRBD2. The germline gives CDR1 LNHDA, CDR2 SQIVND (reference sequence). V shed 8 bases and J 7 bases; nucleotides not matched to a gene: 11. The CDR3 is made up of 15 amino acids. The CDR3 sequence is CASEGTSGTRVEQYF. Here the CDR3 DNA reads TGTGCCAGTGAGGGGACTAGCGGGACCCGAGTGGAGCAGTACTTC.

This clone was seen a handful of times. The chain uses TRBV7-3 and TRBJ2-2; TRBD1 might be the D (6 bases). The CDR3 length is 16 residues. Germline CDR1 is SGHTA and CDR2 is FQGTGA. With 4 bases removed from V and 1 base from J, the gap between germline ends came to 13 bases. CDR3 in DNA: TGTGCCAGCAGCTCTTCCGGGACACGGAACACCGGGGAGCTGTTTTTT. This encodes CASSSSGTRNTGELFF. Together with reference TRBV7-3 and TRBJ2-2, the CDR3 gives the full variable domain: GAGVSQTPSNKVTEKGKYVELRCDPISGHTALYWYRQSLGQGPEFLIYFQGTGAADDSGLPNDRFFAVRPEGSVSTLKIQRTERGDSAVYLCASSSSGTRNTGELFFGEGSRLTVL.

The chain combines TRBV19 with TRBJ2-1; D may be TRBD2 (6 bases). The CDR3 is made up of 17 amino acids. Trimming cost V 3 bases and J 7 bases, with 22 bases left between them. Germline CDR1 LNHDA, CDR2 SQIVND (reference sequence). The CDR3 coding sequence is TGTGCCAGTAGTATGAGGGCCGGCGGAGGGGATTTGAATGAGCAGTTCTTC. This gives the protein CASSMRAGGGDLNEQFF.

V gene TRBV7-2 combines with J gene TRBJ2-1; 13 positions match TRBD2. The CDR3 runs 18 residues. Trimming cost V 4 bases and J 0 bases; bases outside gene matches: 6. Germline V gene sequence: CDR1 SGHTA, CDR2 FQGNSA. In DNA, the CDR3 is TGTGCCAGCAGCTCCGGGACTAGCGGGGTTAGCTCCTACAATGAGCAGTTCTTC. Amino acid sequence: CASSSGTSGVSSYNEQFF.

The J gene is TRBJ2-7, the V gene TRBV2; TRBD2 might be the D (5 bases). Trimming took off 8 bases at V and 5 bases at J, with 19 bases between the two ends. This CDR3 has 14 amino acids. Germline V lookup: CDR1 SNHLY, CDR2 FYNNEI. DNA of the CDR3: TGTGCCAGCGGCGCCAGAGGACTCGCCCACGAGCAGTACTTC. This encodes CASGARGLAHEQYF.

The CDR3 DNA is TGTGCCAGCAGTCCACTAGCGGAGAACACAGATACGCAGTATTTT. This gives the protein CASSPLAENTDTQYF. The chain joins TRBV2 to TRBJ2-3; 8 bases fit TRBD2. V was clipped by 5 bases and J by 2 bases; unmatched bases: 6. The CDR3 runs to 15 residues. CDR1 SNHLY and CDR2 FYNNEI come from the germline V gene.

The CDR3 sequence: CASSPAGLAGADTQYF. CDR3 bases: TGTGCCAGCTCCCCAGCTGGACTAGCGGGAGCAGATACGCAGTATTTT. The chain is built from TRBV7-3 and TRBJ2-3, with 13 bases aligning to TRBD2. CDR1 and CDR2 from the germline V gene are SGHTA and FQGTGA. The CDR3 loop spans 16 amino acids. Unmatched junction bases numbered 9, after V lost 8 bases and J lost 4 bases.

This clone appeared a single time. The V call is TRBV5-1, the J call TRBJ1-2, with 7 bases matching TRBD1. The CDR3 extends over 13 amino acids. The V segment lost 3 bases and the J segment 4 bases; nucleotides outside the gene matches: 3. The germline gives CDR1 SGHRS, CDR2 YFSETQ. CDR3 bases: TGCGCCAGCAGCTCCGGGACAGCCTATGGCTACACCTTC. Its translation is CASSSGTAYGYTF. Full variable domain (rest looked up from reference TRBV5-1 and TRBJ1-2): KAGVTQTPRYLIKTRGQQVTLSCSPISGHRSVSWYQQTPGQGLQFLFEYFSETQRNKGNFPGRFSGRQFSNSRSEMNVSTLELGDSALYLCASSSGTAYGYTFGSGTRLTVV.

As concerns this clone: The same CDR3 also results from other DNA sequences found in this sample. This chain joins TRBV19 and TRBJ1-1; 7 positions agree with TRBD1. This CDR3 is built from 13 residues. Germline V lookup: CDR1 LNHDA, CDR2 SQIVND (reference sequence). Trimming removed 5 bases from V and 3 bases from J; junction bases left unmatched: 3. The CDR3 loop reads CASSLTGDTEAFF. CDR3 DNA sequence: TGTGCCAGTAGTCTCACAGGGGACACTGAAGCTTTCTTT. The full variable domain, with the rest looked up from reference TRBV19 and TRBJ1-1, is DGGITQSPKYLFRKEGQNVTLSCEQNLNHDAMYWYRQDPGQGLRLIYYSQIVNDFQKGDIAEGYSVSREKKESFPLTVTSAQKNPTAFYLCASSLTGDTEAFFGQGTRLTVV.

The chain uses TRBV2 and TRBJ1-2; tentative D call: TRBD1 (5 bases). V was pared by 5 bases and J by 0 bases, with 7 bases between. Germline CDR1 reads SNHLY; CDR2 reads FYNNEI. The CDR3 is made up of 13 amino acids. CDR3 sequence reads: CASSWTTNYGYTF. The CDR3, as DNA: TGTGCCAGCAGTTGGACAACTAACTATGGCTACACCTTC.

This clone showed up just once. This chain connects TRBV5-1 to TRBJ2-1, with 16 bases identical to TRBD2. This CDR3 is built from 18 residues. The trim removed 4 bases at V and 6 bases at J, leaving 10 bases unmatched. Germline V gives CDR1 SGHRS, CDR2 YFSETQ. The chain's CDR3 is CASSRGGTSGRGGNEQFF. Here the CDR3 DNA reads TGCGCCAGCAGCCGGGGCGGGACTAGCGGGAGGGGAGGCAATGAGCAGTTCTTC.

CDR3 in amino acids: CASSSSTGGRAFF. The CDR3 nucleotides read TGTGCCAGCAGTTCCTCGACAGGCGGTAGAGCTTTCTTT. The genes are TRBV27 and TRBJ1-1; maybe TRBD1 (6 bases). Germline lookup yields CDR1 MNHEY and CDR2 SMNVEV (reference sequence). This CDR3 region has 13 residues. V was clipped by 4 bases and J by 10 bases, with 16 bases between them.

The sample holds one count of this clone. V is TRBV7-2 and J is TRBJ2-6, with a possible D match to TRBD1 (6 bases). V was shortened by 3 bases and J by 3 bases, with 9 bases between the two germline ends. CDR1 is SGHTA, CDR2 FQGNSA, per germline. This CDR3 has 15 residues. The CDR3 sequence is CASSFWGLGANVLTF. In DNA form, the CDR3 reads TGTGCCAGCAGCTTTTGGGGGCTTGGGGCCAACGTCCTGACTTTC.

Here the CDR3 reads CASSLEQGATEAFF. CDR3 sequence (DNA): TGCGCCAGCAGCTTGGAGCAGGGTGCCACTGAAGCTTTCTTT. This rearrangement joins TRBV5-1 to TRBJ1-1, with a weak D call TRBD1 (5 bases). The V and J ends lost 0 bases and 4 bases respectively, with 10 bases between them. Germline V CDR1 and CDR2: SGHRS, YFSETQ. The CDR3 is 14 amino acids.

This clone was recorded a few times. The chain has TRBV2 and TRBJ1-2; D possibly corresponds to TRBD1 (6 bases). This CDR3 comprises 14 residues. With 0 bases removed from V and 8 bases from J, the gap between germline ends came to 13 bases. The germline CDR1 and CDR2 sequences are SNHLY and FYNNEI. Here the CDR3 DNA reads TGTGCCAGCAGTGAAGCGCGCGGGGGCGCCGGCTACACCTTC. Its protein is CASSEARGGAGYTF.

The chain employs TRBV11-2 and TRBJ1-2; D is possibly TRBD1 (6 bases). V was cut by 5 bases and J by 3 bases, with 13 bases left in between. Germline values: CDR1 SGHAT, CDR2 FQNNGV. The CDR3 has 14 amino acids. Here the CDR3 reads CASSPRGSDYGYTF. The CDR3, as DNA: TGTGCCAGCAGCCCCAGGGGTAGCGACTATGGCTACACCTTC.

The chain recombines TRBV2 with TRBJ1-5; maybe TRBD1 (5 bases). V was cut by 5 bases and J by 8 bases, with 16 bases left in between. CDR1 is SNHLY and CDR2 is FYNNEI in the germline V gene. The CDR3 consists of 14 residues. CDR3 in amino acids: CASSWARVGEPQHF. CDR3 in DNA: TGTGCCAGCAGTTGGGCCAGGGTGGGTGAGCCCCAGCATTTT. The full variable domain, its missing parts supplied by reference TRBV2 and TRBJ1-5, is EPEVTQTPSHQVTQMGQEVILRCVPISNHLYFYWYRQILGQKVEFLVSFYNNEISEKSEIFDDQFSVERPDGSNFTLKIRSTKLEDSAMYFCASSWARVGEPQHFGDGTRLSIL.

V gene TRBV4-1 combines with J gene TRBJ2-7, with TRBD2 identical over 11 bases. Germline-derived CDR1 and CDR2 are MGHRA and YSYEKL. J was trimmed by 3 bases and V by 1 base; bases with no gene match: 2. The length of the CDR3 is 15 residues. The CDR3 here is CASSQVGTSGYEQYF. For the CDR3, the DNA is TGCGCCAGCAGCCAAGTCGGGACTAGCGGCTACGAGCAGTACTTC.

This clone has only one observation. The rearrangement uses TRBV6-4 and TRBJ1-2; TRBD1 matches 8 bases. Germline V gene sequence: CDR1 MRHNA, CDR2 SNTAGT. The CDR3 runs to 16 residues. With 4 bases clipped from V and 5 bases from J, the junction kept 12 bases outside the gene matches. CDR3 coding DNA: TGTGCCAGCAGTGGCAAGGGAGGACAGGGTTGGTATGGCTACACCTTC. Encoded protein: CASSGKGGQGWYGYTF.

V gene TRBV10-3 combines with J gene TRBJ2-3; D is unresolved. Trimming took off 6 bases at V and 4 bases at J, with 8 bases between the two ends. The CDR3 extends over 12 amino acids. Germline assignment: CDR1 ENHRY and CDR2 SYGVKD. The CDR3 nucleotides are TGTGCCATCAGCCAGTACGCAGATACGCAGTATTTT. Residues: CAISQYADTQYF.

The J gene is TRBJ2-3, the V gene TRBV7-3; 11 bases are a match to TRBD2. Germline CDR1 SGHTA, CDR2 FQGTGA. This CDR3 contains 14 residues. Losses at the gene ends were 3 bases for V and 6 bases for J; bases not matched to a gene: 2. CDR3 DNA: TGTGCCAGCAGCTTGGGACTAGCGGCCGATACGCAGTATTTT. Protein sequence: CASSLGLAADTQYF.

The CDR3 sequence: CASSRQVSEQFF. The CDR3 region has the DNA TGTGCCAGCAGCCGACAGGTTAGTGAGCAGTTCTTC. The chain recombines TRBV7-8 with TRBJ2-1; D is possibly TRBD1 (6 bases). Trimming pared 5 bases from V and 9 bases from J, leaving 11 bases between. This CDR3 region has 12 residues. From germline, CDR1 is SGHVS and CDR2 FQNEAQ.

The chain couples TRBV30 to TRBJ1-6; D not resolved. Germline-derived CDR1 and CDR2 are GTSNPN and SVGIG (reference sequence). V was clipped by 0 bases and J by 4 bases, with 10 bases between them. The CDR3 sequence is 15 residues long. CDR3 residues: CAWSVLGGYNSPLHF. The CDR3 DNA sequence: TGTGCCTGGAGTGTACTAGGAGGATATAATTCACCCCTCCACTTT.

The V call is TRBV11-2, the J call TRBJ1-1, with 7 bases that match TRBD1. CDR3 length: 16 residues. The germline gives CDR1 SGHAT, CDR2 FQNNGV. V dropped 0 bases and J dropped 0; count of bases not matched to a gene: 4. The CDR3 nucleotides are TGTGCCAGCAGCTTAGATCCGACAGGGATGAACACTGAAGCTTTCTTT. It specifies CASSLDPTGMNTEAFF.

CDR3 DNA sequence: TGCGCCAGCAGCGATTTACTAGACGAGCAGTACTTC. As protein: CASSDLLDEQYF. This chain links TRBV5-1 with TRBJ2-7; possibly TRBD2 for D (5 bases). V lost 4 bases to trimming and J lost 5 bases, with 10 bases between them. The CDR3 is made up of 12 amino acids. Germline-derived CDR1 and CDR2 are SGHRS and YFSETQ.

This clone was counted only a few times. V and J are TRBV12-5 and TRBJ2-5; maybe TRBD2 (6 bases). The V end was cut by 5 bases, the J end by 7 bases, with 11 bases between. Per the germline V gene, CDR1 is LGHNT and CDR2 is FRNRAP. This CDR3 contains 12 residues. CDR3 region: CASGLTGRTQYF. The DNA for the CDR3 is TGTGCTAGTGGTCTTACCGGGAGGACCCAGTACTTC.

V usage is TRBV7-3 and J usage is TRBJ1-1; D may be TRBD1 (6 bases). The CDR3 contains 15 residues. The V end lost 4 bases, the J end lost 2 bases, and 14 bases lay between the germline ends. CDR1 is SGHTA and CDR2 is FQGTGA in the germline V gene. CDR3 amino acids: CASSSLPGANTEAFF. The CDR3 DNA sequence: TGTGCCAGCAGCTCTCTTCCAGGGGCTAACACTGAAGCTTTCTTT.